Only a few counts were recorded for the clone carrying this T cell receptor (beta chain). Profiling that covered TCR beta VDJ and CDR3 relied on genomic DNA as its template. TCRdb re-called the reads through MiXCR, storing one row per CDR3 protein. The top ten clones hold approximately 61% of a sample with tens of thousands of distinct CDR3 sequences, 40% to 50% of them seen once. This record belongs to a study of CD8+CD57+ T cells in acquired aplastic anemia. About the research overall: Among healthy donors, CD4+ cells averaged about 11 million reads.

CDR3 length: 11 residues. CDR1 is ENHRY, CDR2 SYGVKD, per germline. V was shortened by 2 bases and J by 15 bases, with 10 bases between the two germline ends. The receptor was isolated from a human donor in good health, serving as a control. Sequences were obtained from sorted CD4+, CD8+, or CD8+CD57+ T cells (not recorded which) from PBMCs. The rearrangement uses TRBV10-3 and TRBJ1-4, with D hard to call. CDR3: CAISEGRSVFF. CDR3 DNA sequence: TGTGCCATCAGTGAGGGGAGAAGTGTGTTTTTT.